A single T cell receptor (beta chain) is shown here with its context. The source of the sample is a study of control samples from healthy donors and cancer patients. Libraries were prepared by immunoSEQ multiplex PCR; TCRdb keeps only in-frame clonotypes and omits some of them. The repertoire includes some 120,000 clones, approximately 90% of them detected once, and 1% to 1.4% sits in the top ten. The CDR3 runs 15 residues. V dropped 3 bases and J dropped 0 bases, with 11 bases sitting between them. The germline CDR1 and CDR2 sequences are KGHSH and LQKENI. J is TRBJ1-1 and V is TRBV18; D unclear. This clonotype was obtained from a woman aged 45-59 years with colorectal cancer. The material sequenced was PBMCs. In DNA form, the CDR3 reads TGTGCCAGCTCACCGCCAACTGGCATGAACACTGAAGCTTTCTTT. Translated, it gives CASSPPTGMNTEAFF.